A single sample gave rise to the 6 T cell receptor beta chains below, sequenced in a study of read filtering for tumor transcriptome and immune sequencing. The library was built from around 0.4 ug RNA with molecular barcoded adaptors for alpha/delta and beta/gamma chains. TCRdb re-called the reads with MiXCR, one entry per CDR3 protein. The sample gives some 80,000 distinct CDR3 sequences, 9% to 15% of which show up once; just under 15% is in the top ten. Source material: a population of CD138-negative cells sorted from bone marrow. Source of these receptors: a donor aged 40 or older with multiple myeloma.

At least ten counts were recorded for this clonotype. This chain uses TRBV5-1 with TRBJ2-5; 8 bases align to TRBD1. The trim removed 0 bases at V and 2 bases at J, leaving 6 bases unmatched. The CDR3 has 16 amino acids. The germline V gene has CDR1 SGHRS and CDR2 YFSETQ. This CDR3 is CASSLGSGQGQETQYF. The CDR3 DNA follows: TGCGCCAGCAGCTTGGGGTCTGGACAGGGACAAGAGACCCAGTACTTC.

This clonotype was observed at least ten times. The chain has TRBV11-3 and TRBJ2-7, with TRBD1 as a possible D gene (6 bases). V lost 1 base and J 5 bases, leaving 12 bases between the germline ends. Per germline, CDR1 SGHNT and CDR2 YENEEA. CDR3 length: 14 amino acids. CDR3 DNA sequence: TGTGCCAGCAGCTTAGGACAGGCTTGGGACGAGCAGTACTTC. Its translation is CASSLGQAWDEQYF.

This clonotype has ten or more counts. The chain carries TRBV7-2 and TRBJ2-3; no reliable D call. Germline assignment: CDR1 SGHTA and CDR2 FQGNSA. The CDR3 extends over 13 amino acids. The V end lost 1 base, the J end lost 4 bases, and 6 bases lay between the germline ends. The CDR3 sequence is CASSLDYADTQYF. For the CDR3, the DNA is TGTGCCAGCAGCTTAGATTACGCAGATACGCAGTATTTT.

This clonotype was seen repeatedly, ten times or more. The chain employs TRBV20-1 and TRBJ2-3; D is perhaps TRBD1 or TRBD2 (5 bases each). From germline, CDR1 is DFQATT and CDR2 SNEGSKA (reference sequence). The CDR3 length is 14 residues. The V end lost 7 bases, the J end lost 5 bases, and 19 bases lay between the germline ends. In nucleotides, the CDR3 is TGCAGTGTTCCGGGACCGGTATACCGAGATACGCAGTATTTT. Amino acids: CSVPGPVYRDTQYF.

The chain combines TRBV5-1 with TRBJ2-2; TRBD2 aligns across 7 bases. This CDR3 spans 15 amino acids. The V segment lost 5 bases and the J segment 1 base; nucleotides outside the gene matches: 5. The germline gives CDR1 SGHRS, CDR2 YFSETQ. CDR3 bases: TGCGCCAGCAGACAGACTAGCTGGAACACCGGGGAGCTGTTTTTT. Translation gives CASRQTSWNTGELFF. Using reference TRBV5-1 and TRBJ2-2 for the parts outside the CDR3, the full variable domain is KAGVTQTPRYLIKTRGQQVTLSCSPISGHRSVSWYQQTPGQGLQFLFEYFSETQRNKGNFPGRFSGRQFSNSRSEMNVSTLELGDSALYLCASRQTSWNTGELFFGEGSRLTVL.

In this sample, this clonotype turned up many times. In nucleotides, the CDR3 is TGCAGCGGCGCGGCGGGACTTCATAATGAAAAACTGTTTTTT. This sequence encodes CSGAAGLHNEKLFF. The chain employs TRBV29-1 and TRBJ1-4; the D gene is possibly TRBD1 (5 bases). Trimming removed 7 bases from V and 4 bases from J, with 16 bases in between. Germline V CDR1 and CDR2: SQVTM, ANQGSEA. The CDR3 is 14 residues long.